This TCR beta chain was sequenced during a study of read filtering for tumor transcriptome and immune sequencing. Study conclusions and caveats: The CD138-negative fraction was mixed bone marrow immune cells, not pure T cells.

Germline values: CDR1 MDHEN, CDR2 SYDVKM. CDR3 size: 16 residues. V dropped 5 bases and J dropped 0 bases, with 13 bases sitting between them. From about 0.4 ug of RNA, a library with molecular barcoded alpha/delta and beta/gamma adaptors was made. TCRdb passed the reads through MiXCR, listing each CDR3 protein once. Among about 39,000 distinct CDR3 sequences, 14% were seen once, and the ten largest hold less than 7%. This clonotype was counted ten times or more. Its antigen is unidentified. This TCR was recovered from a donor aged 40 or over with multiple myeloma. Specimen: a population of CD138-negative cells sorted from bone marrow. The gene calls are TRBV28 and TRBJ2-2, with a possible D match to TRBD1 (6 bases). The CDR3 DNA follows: TGTGCCAGCAGTATAACAGGGAAATCGAACACCGGGGAGCTGTTTTTT. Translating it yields CASSITGKSNTGELFF.